In this sample, the clone carrying this T cell receptor (beta chain) turned up a few times. Its antigen is unknown. These data belong to a study of Graves' ophthalmopathy and Graves' hyperthyroidism. The study's findings and limits: With around 88% sensitivity and 70% to 82% specificity, a 13-signature model separated ophthalmopathy from stable hyperthyroidism.

This CDR3 spans 15 amino acids. V was shortened by 2 bases and J by 10 bases, with 15 bases between the two germline ends. Germline V lookup: CDR1 MDHEN, CDR2 SYDVKM. For repertoire sequencing, the TCR beta CDR3 regions were amplified from RNA transcripts. HTBI-primed RT-PCR formed the first round, and a multiplex PCR formed the second. Using its own MiXCR run on the multiplex PCR reads, TCRdb lists one record per CDR3 protein. The data contain hundreds of thousands of distinct CDR3 sequences, around 21% of them singletons. Over 18 months of follow-up, stable hyperthyroidism required that no ophthalmopathy appear. Orbital computed tomography, thyroid ultrasound, TRAb, serum thyroxine and clinical symptoms formed the basis of diagnosis. PBMCs came from roughly 10 ml of fresh peripheral blood.

This clonotype originated in a woman aged 18-29 years with stable Graves' hyperthyroidism. The chain links TRBV28 to TRBJ1-6; a weak D match, TRBD1 (5 bases). The sequencing input was peripheral blood. The CDR3 DNA reads TGTGCCAGCAGTTTAACCCGACGGGGGAAGTCACCCCTCCACTTT. This translates into CASSLTRRGKSPLHF.